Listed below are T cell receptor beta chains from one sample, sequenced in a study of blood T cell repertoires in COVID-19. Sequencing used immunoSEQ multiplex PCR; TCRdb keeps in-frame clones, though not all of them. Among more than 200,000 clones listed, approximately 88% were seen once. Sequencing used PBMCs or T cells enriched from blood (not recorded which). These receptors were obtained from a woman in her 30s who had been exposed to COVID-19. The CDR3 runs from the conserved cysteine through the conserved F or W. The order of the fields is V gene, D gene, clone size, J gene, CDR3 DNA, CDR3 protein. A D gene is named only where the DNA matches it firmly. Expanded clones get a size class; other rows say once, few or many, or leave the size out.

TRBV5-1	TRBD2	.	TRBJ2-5	TGCGCCAGCGGGTCAGCGGGAGGGTACCAAGAGACCCAGTACTTC	CASGSAGGYQETQYF
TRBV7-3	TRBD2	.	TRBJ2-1	TGTGCCAGCAGCTTAATCGGCGGGACTACCAGCTCCTACAATGAGCAGTTCTTC	CASSLIGGTTSSYNEQFF
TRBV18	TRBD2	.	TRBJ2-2	TGTGCCAGCTCACCAACAGAAGCGGGAGGGCCGACCGGGGAGCTGTTTTTT	CASSPTEAGGPTGELFF
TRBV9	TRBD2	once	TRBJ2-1	TGTGCCAGCAGCGTAACCCAGCGGGAGGAAGGTGAGCAGTTCTTC	CASSVTQREEGEQFF
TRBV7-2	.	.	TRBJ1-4	TGTGCCAGCAGCTCCCGTTTGTCCGATGAAAAACTGTTTTTT	CASSSRLSDEKLFF
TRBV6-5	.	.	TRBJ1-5	TGTGCCAGCAGTTACTCGAGTCAGCCCCAGCATTTT	CASSYSSQPQHF
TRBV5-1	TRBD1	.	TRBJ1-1	TGCGCCAGCAGTCCCGGGACAGGCGTAACTGAAGCTTTCTTT	CASSPGTGVTEAFF
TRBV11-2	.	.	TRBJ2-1	TGTGCCAGCAGCCCTGTCATCCTAGGGGGTAGTTTCTTC	CASSPVILGGSFF
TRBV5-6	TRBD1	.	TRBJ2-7	TGTGCCAGCAGCTTGGAAATGGGACAGGATTTTTCCTACGAGCAGTACTTC	CASSLEMGQDFSYEQYF
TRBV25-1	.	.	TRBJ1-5	TGTGCCAGCAGTGCACAGGGTGCTCGGCCCCAGCATTTT	CASSAQGARPQHF
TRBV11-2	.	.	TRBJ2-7	TGTGCCAGCAGCCAAGACGCTCAGGGCGAGCAGTACTTC	CASSQDAQGEQYF
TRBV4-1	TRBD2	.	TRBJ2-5	TGCGCCAGCAGCCAAACACCTAGCGGGAAAGAGACCCAGTACTTC	CASSQTPSGKETQYF
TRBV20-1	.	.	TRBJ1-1	TGCAGTGCTAGTCGAGGAGGGTTTAACACTGAAGCTTTCTTT	CSASRGGFNTEAFF
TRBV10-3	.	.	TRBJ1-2	TGTGCCACGTACCACAGGGATTATGGCTACACCTTC	CATYHRDYGYTF
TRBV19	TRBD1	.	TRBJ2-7	TGTGCCAGTAGTATTGGGACAGCCTACGAGCAGTACTTC	CASSIGTAYEQYF
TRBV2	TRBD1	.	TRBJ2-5	TGTGCCAGCAGCCGCGAGGGGGCCCCTCGGGAGACCCAGTACTTC	CASSREGAPRETQYF
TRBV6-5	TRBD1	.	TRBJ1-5	TGTGCCAGCAGTCCCGTCTGGGACAGTAATCAGCCCCAGCATTTT	CASSPVWDSNQPQHF
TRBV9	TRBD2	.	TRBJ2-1	TGTGCCAGCAGCCCTCTAGCGGGAGCTACCTACAATGAGCAGTTCTTC	CASSPLAGATYNEQFF
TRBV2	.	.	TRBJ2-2	TGTGCCAGCAGCTACTACCGGGGTTACACCGGGGAGCTGTTTTTT	CASSYYRGYTGELFF
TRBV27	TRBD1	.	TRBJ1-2	TGTGCCAGCAGTCCCCATCCCCTGGGACAGTCGAAAAGCTATGGCTACACCTTC	CASSPHPLGQSKSYGYTF
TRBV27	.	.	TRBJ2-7	TGTGCCAGCAGCGGAGTGGGACTGCTCTACGAGCAGTACTTC	CASSGVGLLYEQYF
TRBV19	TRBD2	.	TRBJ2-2	TGTGCCAGTAGTACAGCGGTTAGCGGGAGCTATAAGGAGCTGTTTTTT	CASSTAVSGSYKELFF
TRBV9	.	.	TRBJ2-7	TGTGCCAGCAGCGTAGCTGGAGGGGCGGGTGGGGAGCAGTACTTC	CASSVAGGAGGEQYF
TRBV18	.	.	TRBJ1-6	TGTGCCAGCTCACCAGCGGGCCGGGATTCACCCCTCCACTTT	CASSPAGRDSPLHF
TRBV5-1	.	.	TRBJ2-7	TGCGCCAGCACCCCGACTAGCTCCTACGAGCAGTACTTC	CASTPTSSYEQYF
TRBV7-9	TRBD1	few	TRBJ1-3	TGTGCCAGCAGCCCACAGGGGGCTGGAAACACCATATATTTT	CASSPQGAGNTIYF
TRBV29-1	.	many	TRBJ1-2	TGCAGCGTTGAACCTGACAGACCCGGTGGCTACACCTTC	CSVEPDRPGGYTF
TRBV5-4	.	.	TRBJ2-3	TGTGCCAGCAGCCCCCGCGGGGCAGATACGCAGTATTTT	CASSPRGADTQYF
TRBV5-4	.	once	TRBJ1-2	TGTGCCAGCAGCTTGGGGACAGTCCTTTATGGCTACACCTTC	CASSLGTVLYGYTF
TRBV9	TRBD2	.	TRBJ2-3	TGTGCCAGCAGCGTAGAGGGACTAGCGGGAGCGCGGGGAGATACGCAGTATTTT	CASSVEGLAGARGDTQYF
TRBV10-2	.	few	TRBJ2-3	TGCGCCAGCAGTGTAGCGGCCCTCACAGATACGCAGTATTTT	CASSVAALTDTQYF
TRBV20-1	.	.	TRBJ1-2	TGCAGTGCTAGTGGCAGGGCAGGCTATGGCTACACCTTC	CSASGRAGYGYTF
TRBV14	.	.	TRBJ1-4	TGTACCAGCAGCCCTCTGGGTGGGGGCCTCCTGTTTTTT	CTSSPLGGGLLFF
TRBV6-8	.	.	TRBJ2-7	TGTGCCAGCAGTTACAAGACAGACTACGAGCAGTACTTC	CASSYKTDYEQYF
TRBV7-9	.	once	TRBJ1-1	TGTGCCAGCAGCTTAAGGCGCCAGGGGCCGGACACTGAAGCTTTCTTT	CASSLRRQGPDTEAFF
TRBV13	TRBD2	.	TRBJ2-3	TGTGCCAGCAGCACGAGGACTAGCGGGAGGGTGACAGATACGCAGTATTTT	CASSTRTSGRVTDTQYF
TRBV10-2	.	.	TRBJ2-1	TGCGCCAGCGCGGCTGGTCTCAATGAGCAGTTCTTC	CASAAGLNEQFF
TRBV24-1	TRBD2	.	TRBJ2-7	TGTGCCACCATCGGGGCTAGCGGGAAATACGAGCAGTACTTC	CATIGASGKYEQYF
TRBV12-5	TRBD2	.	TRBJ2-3	TGTGCTAGTGGTTTGTTTCTAGCGGGAACACATGATACGCAGTATTTT	CASGLFLAGTHDTQYF
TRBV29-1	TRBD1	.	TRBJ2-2	TGCAGCGTTGAAGACCCGGGACAGGGAGACACCGGGGAGCTGTTTTTT	CSVEDPGQGDTGELFF
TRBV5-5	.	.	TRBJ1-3	TGTGCCAGCAGCTTGGCCGGGATCTCTGGAAACACCATATATTTT	CASSLAGISGNTIYF
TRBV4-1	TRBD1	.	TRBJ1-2	TGCGCCAGCAGCCAAGTTCCGGGACAGGGGATGGGCGGCTACACCTTC	CASSQVPGQGMGGYTF
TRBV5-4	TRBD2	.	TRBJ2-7	TGTGCCAGCAGCCCTCCGGGACTAGCGGGAGTTCGAGAGCAGTACTTC	CASSPPGLAGVREQYF
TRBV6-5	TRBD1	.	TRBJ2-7	TGTGCCAGCAGTTACACGCGACAGGGGGCCTACGAGCAGTACTTC	CASSYTRQGAYEQYF
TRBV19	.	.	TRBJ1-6	TGTGCCAGTAGTAACGGACAGACTAATTCACCCCTCCACTTT	CASSNGQTNSPLHF
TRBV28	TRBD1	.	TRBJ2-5	TGTGCCAGCAGCATCGGGACAGAAGAGACCCAGTACTTC	CASSIGTEETQYF
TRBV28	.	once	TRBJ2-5	TGTGCCAGCAGTTTATCGGAGACCCAGTACTTC	CASSLSETQYF
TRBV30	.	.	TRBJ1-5	TGTGCCTGGAGCAATCAGGGAAACCAGCCCCAGCATTTT	CAWSNQGNQPQHF
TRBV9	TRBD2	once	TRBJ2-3	TGTGCCAGCAGCGTAGGCCTAGCGGGAGGACGCACAGATACGCAGTATTTT	CASSVGLAGGRTDTQYF
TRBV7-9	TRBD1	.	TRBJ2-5	TGTGCCAGCAGCACCGAGGCAGGGGGCCCCCAAGAGACCCAGTACTTC	CASSTEAGGPQETQYF
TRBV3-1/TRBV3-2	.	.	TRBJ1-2	TGTGCCAGCAGCCAAGATCGGTCAGGGATTAGTTATGGCTACACCTTC	CASSQDRSGISYGYTF
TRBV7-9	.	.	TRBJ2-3	TGTGCCAGCAGCCCTACGTTAGCTGCAACAGATACGCAGTATTTT	CASSPTLAATDTQYF
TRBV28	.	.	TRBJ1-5	TGTGCCAGCAGGGGGGGTAGCAATCAGCCCCAGCATTTT	CASRGGSNQPQHF
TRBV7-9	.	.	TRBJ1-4	TGTGCCAGCAGCTTAAATCGGGATAGCAATGAAAAACTGTTTTTT	CASSLNRDSNEKLFF
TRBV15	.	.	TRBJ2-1	TGTGCCACCAGCAGAGAGGGCGACTCCTACAATGAGCAGTTCTTC	CATSREGDSYNEQFF
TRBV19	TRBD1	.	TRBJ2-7	TGTGCCAGTAGCCCCAACGGGGAGACAGGGGGCTACGAGCAGTACTTC	CASSPNGETGGYEQYF
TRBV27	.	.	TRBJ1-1	TGTGCCAGCAGTTTATCTATTGGGGGCCTGAACACTGAAGCTTTCTTT	CASSLSIGGLNTEAFF
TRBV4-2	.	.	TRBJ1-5	TGTGCCAGCAGCCAAGAACCTAATAGCAATCAGCCCCAGCATTTT	CASSQEPNSNQPQHF
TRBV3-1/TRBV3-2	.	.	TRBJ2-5	TGTGCCAGCAGCCAGGGTGGTAGCGGTCAAGAGACCCAGTACTTC	CASSQGGSGQETQYF
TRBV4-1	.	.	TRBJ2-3	TGCGCCAGCAGCCAAGTCCAGGGCTACACAGATACGCAGTATTTT	CASSQVQGYTDTQYF